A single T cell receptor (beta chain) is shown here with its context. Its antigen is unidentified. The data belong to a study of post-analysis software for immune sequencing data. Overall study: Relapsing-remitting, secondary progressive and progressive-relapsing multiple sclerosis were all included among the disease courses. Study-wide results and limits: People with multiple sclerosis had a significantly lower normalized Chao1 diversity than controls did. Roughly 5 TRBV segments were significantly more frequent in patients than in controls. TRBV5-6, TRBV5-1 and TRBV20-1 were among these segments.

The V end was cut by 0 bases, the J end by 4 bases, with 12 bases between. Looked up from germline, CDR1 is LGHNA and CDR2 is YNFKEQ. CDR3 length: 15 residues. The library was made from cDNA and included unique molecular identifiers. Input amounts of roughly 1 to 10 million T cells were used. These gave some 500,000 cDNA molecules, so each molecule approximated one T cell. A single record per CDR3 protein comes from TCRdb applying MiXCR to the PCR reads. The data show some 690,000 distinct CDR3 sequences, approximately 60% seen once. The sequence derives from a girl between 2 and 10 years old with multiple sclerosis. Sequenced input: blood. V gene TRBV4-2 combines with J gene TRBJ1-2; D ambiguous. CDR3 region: CASSQDRAGAYGYTF. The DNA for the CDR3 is TGTGCCAGCAGCCAAGACCGGGCGGGAGCCTATGGCTACACCTTC.